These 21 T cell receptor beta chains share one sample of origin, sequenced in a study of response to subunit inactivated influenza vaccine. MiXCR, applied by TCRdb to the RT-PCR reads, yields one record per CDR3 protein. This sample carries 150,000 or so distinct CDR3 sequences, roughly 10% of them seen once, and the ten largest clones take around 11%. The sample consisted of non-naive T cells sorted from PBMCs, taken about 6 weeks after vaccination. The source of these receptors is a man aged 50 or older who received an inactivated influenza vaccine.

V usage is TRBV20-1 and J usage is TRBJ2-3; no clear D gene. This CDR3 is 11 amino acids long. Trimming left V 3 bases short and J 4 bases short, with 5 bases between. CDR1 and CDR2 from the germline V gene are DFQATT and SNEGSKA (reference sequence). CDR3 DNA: TGCAGTGCTAGTCTCGCAGATACGCAGTATTTT. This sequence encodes CSASLADTQYF.

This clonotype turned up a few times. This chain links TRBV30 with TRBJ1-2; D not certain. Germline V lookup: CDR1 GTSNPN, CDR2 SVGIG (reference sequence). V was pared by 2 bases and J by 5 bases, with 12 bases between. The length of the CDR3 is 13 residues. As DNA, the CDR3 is TGTGCCTGGAGTAGCGGCCGCTTTTATGGCTACACCTTC. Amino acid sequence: CAWSSGRFYGYTF.

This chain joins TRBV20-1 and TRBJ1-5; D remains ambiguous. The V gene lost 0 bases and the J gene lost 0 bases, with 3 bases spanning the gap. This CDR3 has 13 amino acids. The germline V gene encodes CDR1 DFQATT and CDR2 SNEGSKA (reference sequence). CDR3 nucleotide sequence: TGCAGTGCTAGAGATAGTAGCAATCAGCCCCAGCATTTT. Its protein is CSARDSSNQPQHF.

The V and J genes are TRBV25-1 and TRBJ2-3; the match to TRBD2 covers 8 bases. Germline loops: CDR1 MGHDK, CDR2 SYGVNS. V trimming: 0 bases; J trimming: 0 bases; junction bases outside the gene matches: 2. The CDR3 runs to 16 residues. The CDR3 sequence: CASSEYPSGSTDTQYF. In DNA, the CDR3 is TGTGCCAGCAGTGAATACCCTAGCGGGAGCACAGATACGCAGTATTTT.

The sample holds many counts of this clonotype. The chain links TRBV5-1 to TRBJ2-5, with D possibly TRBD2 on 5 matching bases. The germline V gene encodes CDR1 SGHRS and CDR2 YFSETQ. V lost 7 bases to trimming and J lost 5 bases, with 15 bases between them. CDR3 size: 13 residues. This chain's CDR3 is CASADRPGETQYF. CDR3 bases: TGCGCCAGCGCAGACCGCCCGGGGGAGACCCAGTACTTC.

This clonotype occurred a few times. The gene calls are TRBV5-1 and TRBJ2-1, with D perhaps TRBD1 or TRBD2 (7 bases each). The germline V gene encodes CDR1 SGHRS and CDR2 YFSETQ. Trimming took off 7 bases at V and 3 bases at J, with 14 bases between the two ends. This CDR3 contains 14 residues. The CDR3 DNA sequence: TGCGCCAGCGGGGAGGGGGCGAACTACAATGAGCAGTTCTTC. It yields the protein CASGEGANYNEQFF. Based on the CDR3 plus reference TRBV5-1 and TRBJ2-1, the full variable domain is KAGVTQTPRYLIKTRGQQVTLSCSPISGHRSVSWYQQTPGQGLQFLFEYFSETQRNKGNFPGRFSGRQFSNSRSEMNVSTLELGDSALYLCASGEGANYNEQFFGPGTRLTVL.

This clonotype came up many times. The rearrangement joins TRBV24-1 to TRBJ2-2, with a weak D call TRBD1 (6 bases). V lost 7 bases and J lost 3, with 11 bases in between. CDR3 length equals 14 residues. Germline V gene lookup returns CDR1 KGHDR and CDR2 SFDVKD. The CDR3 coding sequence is TGTGCCACCAGCTGGGCAGGGGACACCGGGGAGCTGTTTTTT. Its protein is CATSWAGDTGELFF.

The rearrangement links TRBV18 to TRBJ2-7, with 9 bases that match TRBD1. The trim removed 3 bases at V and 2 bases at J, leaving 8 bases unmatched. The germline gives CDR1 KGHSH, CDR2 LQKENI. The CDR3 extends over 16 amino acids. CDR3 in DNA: TGTGCCAGCTCACCGCTACACCGGGACAGGGCCTACGAGCAGTACTTC. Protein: CASSPLHRDRAYEQYF.

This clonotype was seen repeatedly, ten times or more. CDR3 protein: CASSEAGKENNEQFF. The CDR3 nucleotides are TGCGCCAGCAGCGAAGCGGGAAAAGAGAACAATGAGCAGTTCTTC. This chain connects TRBV5-1 to TRBJ2-1; 7 bases line up with TRBD2. The V segment lost 4 bases and the J segment 5 bases; nucleotides outside the gene matches: 9. In germline, CDR1 is SGHRS, CDR2 YFSETQ. This CDR3 contains 15 residues.

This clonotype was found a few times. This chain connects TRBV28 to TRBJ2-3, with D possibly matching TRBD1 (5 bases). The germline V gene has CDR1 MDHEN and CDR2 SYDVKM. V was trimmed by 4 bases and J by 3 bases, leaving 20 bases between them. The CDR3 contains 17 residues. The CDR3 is CASSSTRTPRETDTQYF. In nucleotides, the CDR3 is TGTGCCAGCAGTTCCACCCGGACCCCCAGGGAAACAGATACGCAGTATTTT.

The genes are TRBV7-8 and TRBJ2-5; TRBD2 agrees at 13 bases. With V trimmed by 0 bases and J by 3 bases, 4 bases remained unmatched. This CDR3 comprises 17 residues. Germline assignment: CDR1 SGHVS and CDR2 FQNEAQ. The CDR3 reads CASSLAAGLAGEETQYF. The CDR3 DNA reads TGTGCCAGCAGCTTAGCTGCTGGACTAGCGGGGGAAGAGACCCAGTACTTC.

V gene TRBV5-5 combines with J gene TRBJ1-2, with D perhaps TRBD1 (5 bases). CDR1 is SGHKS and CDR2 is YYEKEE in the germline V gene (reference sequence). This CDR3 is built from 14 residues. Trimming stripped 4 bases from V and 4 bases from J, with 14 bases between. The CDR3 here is CASSHSGSSYGYTF. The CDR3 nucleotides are TGTGCCAGCAGCCATTCAGGGTCCAGCTATGGCTACACCTTC.

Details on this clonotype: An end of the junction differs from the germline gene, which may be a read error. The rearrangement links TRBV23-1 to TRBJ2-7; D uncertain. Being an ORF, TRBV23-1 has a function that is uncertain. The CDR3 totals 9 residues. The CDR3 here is CASSPYVLF. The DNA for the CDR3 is TGCGCCAGCAGTCCCTATGTCCTATTC.

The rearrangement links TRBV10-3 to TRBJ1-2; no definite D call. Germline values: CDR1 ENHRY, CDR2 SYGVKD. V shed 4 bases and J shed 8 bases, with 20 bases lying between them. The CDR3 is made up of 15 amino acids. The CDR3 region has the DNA TGTGCCATCAGTGGAATGGTAGGATTGGAAGACGGCTACACCTTC. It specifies CAISGMVGLEDGYTF.

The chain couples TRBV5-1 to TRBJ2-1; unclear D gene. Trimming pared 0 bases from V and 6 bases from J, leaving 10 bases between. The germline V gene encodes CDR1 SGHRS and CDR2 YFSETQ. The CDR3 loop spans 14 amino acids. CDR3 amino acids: CASSLEDATNEQFF. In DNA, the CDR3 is TGCGCCAGCAGCTTGGAGGACGCCACCAATGAGCAGTTCTTC.

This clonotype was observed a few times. CDR3 amino acids: CASSQDQGAWTEAFF. CDR3 coding DNA: TGTGCCAGCAGCCAAGATCAGGGGGCCTGGACTGAAGCTTTCTTT. This sequence joins TRBV5-4 and TRBJ1-1; 8 nucleotides agree with TRBD1. V shed 4 bases, J shed 5 bases, and the junction held 10 bases outside the gene matches. Germline assignment: CDR1 SGHNT and CDR2 YYREEE (reference sequence). The CDR3 totals 15 residues.

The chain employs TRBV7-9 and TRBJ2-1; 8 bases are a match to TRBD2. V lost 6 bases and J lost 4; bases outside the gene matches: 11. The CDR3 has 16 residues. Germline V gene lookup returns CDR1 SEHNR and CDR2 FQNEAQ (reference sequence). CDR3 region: CASRPPKRGRYNEQFF. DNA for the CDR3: TGTGCCAGCAGACCCCCCAAGCGGGGGCGGTACAATGAGCAGTTCTTC.

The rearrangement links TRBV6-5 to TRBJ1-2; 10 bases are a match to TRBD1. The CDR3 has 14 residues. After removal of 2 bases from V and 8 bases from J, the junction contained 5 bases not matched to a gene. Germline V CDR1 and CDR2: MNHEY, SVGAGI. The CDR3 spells CASSYRDRGGGYTF. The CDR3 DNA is TGTGCCAGCAGTTACAGGGACAGGGGAGGGGGCTACACCTTC.

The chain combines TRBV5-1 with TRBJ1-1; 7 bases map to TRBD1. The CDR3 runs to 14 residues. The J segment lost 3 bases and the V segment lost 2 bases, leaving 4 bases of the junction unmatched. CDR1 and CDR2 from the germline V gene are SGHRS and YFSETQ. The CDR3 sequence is CASSFSGTDTEAFF. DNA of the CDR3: TGCGCCAGCAGCTTCTCCGGGACAGACACTGAAGCTTTCTTT.

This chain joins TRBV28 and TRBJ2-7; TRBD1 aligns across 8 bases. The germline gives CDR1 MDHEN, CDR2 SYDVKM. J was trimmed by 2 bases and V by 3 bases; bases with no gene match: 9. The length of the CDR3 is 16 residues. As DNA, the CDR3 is TGTGCCAGCAGTTTGGAAACAGGGGGAACTACCTACGAGCAGTACTTC. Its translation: CASSLETGGTTYEQYF.

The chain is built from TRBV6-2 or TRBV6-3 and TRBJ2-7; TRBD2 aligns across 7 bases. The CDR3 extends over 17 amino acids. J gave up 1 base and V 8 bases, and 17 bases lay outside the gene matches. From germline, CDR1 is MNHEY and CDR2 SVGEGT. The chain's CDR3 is CASARLALRVGSYEQYF. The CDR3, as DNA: TGTGCCAGCGCTCGACTAGCATTAAGGGTGGGGTCCTACGAGCAGTACTTC.